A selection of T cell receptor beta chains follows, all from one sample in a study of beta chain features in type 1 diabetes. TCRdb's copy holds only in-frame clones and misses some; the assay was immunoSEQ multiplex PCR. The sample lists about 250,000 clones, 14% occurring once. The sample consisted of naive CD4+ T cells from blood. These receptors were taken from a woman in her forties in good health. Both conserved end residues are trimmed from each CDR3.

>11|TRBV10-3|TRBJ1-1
AIRGVRDTEAF
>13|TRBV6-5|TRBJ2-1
ASSYSGHLYNEQF
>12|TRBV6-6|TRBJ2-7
ASSYSGSRDREY
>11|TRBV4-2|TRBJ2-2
ASSQESAGELF
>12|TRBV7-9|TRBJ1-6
ASSPGQGNSPLH
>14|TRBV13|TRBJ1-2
ASSSNRGQGWSGYT
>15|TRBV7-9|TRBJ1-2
ASSLGGTRAKDYGYT
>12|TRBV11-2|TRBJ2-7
ASTLAGGKYEQY
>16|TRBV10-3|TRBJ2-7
AIRGTGKTSGDSYEQY
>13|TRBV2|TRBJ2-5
ASSPGLATQETQY
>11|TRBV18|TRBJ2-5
ASSATGEETQY
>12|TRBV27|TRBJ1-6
ASSLTVYNSPLH
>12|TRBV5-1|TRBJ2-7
ASSLVGANYEQY
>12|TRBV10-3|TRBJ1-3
AIRPADSGNTIY
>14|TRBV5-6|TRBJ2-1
ASSLVGGTLYNEQF
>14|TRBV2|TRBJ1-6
ASRGPGTGYNSPLH
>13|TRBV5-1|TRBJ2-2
ASSLDTVGTGELF
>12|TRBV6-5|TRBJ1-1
ATKPGTANTEAF
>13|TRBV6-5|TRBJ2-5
ASSLVRQGRETQY
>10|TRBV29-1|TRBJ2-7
SAGQGNYEQY
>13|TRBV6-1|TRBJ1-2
ASASGSGDNYGYT
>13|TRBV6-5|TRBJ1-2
ASINPGTGPGGYT
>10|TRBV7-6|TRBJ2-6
ASSLVGNVLT
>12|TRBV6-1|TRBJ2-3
ASSETGGRDTQY
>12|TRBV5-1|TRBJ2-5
ASSLRDRGETQY
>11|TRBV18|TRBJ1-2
ASSGQDSYGYT
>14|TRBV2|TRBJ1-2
ASSGRPGQGMSGYT
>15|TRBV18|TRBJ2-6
ASSPGQGTSGANVLT
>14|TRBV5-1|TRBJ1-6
ASSPQGLVGNSPLH
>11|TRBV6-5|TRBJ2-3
ASTRSPTDTQY
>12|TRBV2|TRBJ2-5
ASRGTSGGETQY
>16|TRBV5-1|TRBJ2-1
ASSLGPSATGLYNEQF
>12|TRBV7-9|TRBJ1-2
ASSLAGGVNGYT
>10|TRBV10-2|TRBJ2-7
ASSEQSYEQY
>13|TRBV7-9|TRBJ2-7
ASSLDPAGAYEQY
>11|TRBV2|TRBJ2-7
ASSVLLSYEQY
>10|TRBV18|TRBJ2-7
ASSQSSYEQY
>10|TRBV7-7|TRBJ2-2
ASSSGTGELF
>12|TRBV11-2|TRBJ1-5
ASSPRDSPQPQH
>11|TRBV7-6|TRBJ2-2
ASSFVFTGELF
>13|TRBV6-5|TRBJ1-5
ASRVQGMSNQPQH
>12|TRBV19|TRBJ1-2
ASSREGQGYGYT
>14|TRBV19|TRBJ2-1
ASKRTPGQVMGEQF
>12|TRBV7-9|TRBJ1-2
ASSSTGGVAGYT
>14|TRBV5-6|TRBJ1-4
ASSFLRGATNEKLF
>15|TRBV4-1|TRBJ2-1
ASSQFTGSSSYNEQF
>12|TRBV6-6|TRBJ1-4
ASSQHLKEEKLF
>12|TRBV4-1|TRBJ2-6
ASSYGSGANVLT
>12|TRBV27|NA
ASSSPRGTYEQY
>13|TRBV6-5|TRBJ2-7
ASSQAGGQFYEQY
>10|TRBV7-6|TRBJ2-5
ASRGHLETQY
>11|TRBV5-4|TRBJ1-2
ASIGTGNYGYT
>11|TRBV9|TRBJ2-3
ASSVEDRGTQY
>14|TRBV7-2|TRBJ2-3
ASSFRDRGLTDTQY
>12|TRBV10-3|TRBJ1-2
AISGQGEGYGYT
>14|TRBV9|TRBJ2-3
ASSPRQGQFTDTQY
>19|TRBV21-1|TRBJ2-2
ASSKAPSGGARQGNTGELF